The source of this T cell receptor beta chain is a study of T cell changes during pregnancy in multiple sclerosis. TCRdb keeps only in-frame clones here, not all; method: immunoSEQ multiplex PCR. This sample carries tens of thousands of clones, over 80% of them seen once, and the ten largest clones take roughly 4%. CDR3 length: 16 amino acids. V was clipped by 5 bases and J by 7 bases; unmatched bases: 13. Germline CDR1 reads SNHLY; CDR2 reads FYNNEI. This clonotype originated in a female donor in good health, serving as a control in a pregnancy study. Some clones in this sample may be carry-over from other donors' samples. The chain has TRBV2 and TRBJ2-2, with 7 bases identical to TRBD1. Specimen: PBMCs, collected in the first trimester of pregnancy. The CDR3 reads CASSYQTGYDSGELFF. The DNA for the CDR3 is TGTGCCAGCAGTTATCAGACAGGGTATGATAGCGGGGAGCTGTTTTTT.